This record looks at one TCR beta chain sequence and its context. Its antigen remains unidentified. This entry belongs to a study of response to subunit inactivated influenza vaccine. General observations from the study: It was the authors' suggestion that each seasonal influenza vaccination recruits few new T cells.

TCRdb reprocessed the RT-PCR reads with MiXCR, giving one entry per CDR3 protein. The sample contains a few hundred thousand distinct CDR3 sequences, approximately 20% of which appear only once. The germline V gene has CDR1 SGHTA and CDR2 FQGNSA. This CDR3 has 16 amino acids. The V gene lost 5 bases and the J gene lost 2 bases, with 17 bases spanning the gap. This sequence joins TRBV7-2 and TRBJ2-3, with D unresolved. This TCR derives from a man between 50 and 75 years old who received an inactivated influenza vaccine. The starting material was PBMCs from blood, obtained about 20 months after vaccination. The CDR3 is CASSPLYALHTDTQYF. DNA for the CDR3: TGTGCCAGCAGCCCATTATATGCTCTCCACACAGATACGCAGTATTTT.